This is a list of T cell receptor beta chains from one sample in a study of blood T cell repertoires in COVID-19. The repertoire was sequenced with immunoSEQ multiplex PCR; TCRdb's copy has only in-frame clones and lacks some. This sample has about 150,000 clones, with 88% found just once. Input material: PBMCs or T cells enriched from blood (not recorded which). The receptors here all came from a woman in her forties or fifties who had recovered from COVID-19. The conserved cysteine and the conserved F or W are not part of the CDR3 here.

>TRBJ2-3|TRBV7-3
ASSSRGGSTDTQY
>TRBJ1-6|TRBV6-6
ASSSGATSVLH
>TRBJ1-6|TRBV19
ASMVGQGNSPLH
>TRBJ2-1|TRBV14
ASSQDSNLAGRVEQF
>TRBJ2-1|TRBV24-1
ATSEAGNNEQF
>TRBJ1-2|TRBV7-3
ASSPGTAYGYT
>TRBJ1-2|TRBV6-5
ASSYDRNPYGYT
>TRBJ1-6|TRBV21-1
ASSPRGGDGS
>TRBJ2-1|TRBV19
ASSIDTGVAQSSYNEQF
>TRBJ1-5|TRBV10-3
AISELATQPQH
>TRBJ1-4|TRBV7-2
ASSFNGEKLF
>TRBJ2-5|TRBV2
ASALPGQQETQY
>TRBJ2-1|TRBV12-5
ASGPQDRGRNEQF
>TRBJ1-5|TRBV20-1
SLGSFDRQH
>TRBJ1-2|TRBV6-4
ASRTRDRWGHGYT
>TRBJ2-1|TRBV2
ASSAGNEQF
>TRBJ2-2|TRBV6-2/TRBV6-3
ASSYLAGGYTGELF
>TRBJ1-5|TRBV19
ASSKVVAGISNQPQH
>TRBJ1-2|TRBV6-2/TRBV6-3
ASSYDRGQSYGYT
>TRBJ2-7|TRBV27
ASSLRDRAAYEQY
>TRBJ1-5|TRBV18
ASSPGTETFAQH
>TRBJ2-3|TRBV11-3
ASSLDGLAGTDTQY
>TRBJ2-1|TRBV6-2/TRBV6-3
ASSRGGSYNEQF
>TRBJ2-3|TRBV9
ASSGSGTSGGADTQY
>TRBJ2-2|TRBV19
ASSIVPGLTYANTGELF
>TRBJ2-5|TRBV5-4
ASSLARGQETQY
>TRBJ1-5|TRBV19
ASSSGTGGEQPQH
>TRBJ2-7|TRBV5-1
ASSLFISGTGIEPYEQY
>TRBJ2-1|TRBV5-1
ASSAGTGGYNEQF
>TRBJ1-1|TRBV20-1
STQGNTEAF
>TRBJ1-1|TRBV3-1/TRBV3-2
ASSQRQGDRFLGTEAF
>TRBJ2-7|TRBV11-1
ASSYSVGGSYEQY
>TRBJ1-2|TRBV19
ASSIGGADGYT
>TRBJ2-5|TRBV18
ASSPGLGGMPQY
>TRBJ1-2|TRBV27
ASRSWGGAAGYT
>TRBJ1-2|TRBV11-3
ASSGRGGQRGYT
>TRBJ1-2|TRBV7-2
ASSLQAGDNYGYT
>TRBJ1-3|TRBV7-8
ASSISFGNTIY
>TRBJ1-5|TRBV30
AWGTGISNQPQH
>TRBJ1-2|TRBV4-2
ASSQRTKSNYGYT
>TRBJ2-1|TRBV11-2
ASSPLGSGGYNEQF
>TRBJ2-7|TRBV29-1
SVEVSGTGGQEQY
>TRBJ2-1|TRBV11-2
ASSLLSGMTEQF
>TRBJ1-2|TRBV27
ASSRDRGQGYT
>TRBJ1-5|TRBV5-8
ASSQFRDREFNQPQH
>TRBJ1-2|TRBV5-6
ASSLRVIYGYT
>TRBJ2-5|TRBV11-3
ASSPLRGGETQY
>TRBJ2-7|TRBV6-5
ASSYRQGPSYEQY